This TCR beta chain was documented in a study of T-cell memory formation after mild COVID-19 (dated by TCRdb to the early 2020s). Regarding the complete study: TCR sequence clusters from the two donors were largely donor specific. Two young, previously healthy adult volunteers made up the cohort, one male and one female. Longitudinal TCRalpha and TCRbeta repertoire sequencing tracked T-cell clones expanding and contracting after mild COVID-19 in a couple of donors.

Reads for this sample came from an Illumina NovaSeq 6000. TCRalpha and TCRbeta cDNA libraries were built by 5'RACE with constant-segment primers, adding sample barcodes and unique molecular identifiers. Trizol reagent was used to extract RNA from every sample. Libraries were amplified in two PCR steps, with a second sample barcode and Illumina TruSeq adapters added in the second step. Sequencing of the libraries was done on an Illumina NovaSeq, producing 2 x 150 bp paired-end reads. The paper's data handling went like this. Demultiplexing of reads and collapsing into UMI-guided consensus sequences were performed with migec v1.2.7. Using mixcr v2.1.11, the UMI consensuses were aligned to TRA and TRB V and J templates and assembled into clonotypes. Clonotypes were classified as expanded or contracted when called significant by both edgeR and NoisET, with noise models trained on biological replicates. edgeR calls used a false discovery rate-adjusted p below 0.01 and a log2 fold-change threshold of 1. As an exploratory analysis of dynamics, max-normalized trajectories of the 1000 most abundant clonotypes were examined with PCA combined with hierarchical clustering. Separately sequenced CD4+ and CD8+ repertoires were used to assign a CD4 or CD8 phenotype to each responding clone. TCRdb reprocessed the public reads (quality trimming at Q25 with fastp, clone calling with MiXCR) and kept in-frame beta chains. A single entry per CDR3 protein holds the most common genes and DNA from its merged rows. The V and J calls follow TCRdb's processing rather than the paper's. The sample records 150,000 to 200,000 distinct CDR3 sequences, roughly 17% of which are singletons. The ten largest make up just over 2% of the sample.

PBMCs were isolated by Ficoll-Paque density gradient centrifugation. Counted from cysteine to phenylalanine, this CDR3 has 13 amino acids. Just the 39-base CDR3 DNA is kept, in frame starting at base 1. CDR1 and CDR2 (MNHEY, SVGAGI) derive from the germline V gene. V is reduced by 7 bases and J by 8 bases, leaving a spacing of 17 bases between them. With regard to this clonotype: Its antigen is still unknown. Base-call qualities are not available, and no considerably larger clone is one nucleotide away.

The full study reports these points: From day 15 to 85, contracting clones showed balanced CD4/CD8 phenotypes, whereas a second wave of clones that expanded from day 15 to 37 leaned towards CD4+. Whether the second-wave clones peaking on day 37 were SARS-CoV-2 specific was not confirmed. Only a couple of mild cases were covered by the study, and larger cohorts that include severe cases with pre-infection samples were considered necessary. Contracting CD4+ clones appeared mostly in the CM and EM memory subsets, whereas CD8+ clones were enriched in EMRA. Some responding clones were detected in pre-infection memory, suggesting pre-existing cross-reactive memory T cells joined the SARS-CoV-2 response.

This sequence was found in an adult woman who had mild COVID-19 (a few samples of this study predate the infection). The sample titles of this study are shuffled in the database, so cell type and time point are left out; the donor was told from shared clones. The chain is made from TRBV6-5 and TRBJ1-1; the D region possibly corresponds to TRBD1 (6 bases align). The sequenced sample consisted of PBMCs or a T cell subset sorted from them (not recorded which). The nucleotide sequence is TGTGCCAGCAACTGGGCCTCAGGGGAGGAAGCTTTCTTT. This gives the protein CASNWASGEEAFF.